Following are 2 T cell receptor beta chains from one sample sequenced in a study of tumor-infiltrating lymphocytes in primary liver carcinoma. With a constant-region primer, TCR beta cDNA was made from about 0.55 ug of total RNA. Three-round nested multiplex PCR performed with slightly modified ARM-PCR produced the TCR beta libraries. A C-beta reverse primer was combined with TRBV1-TRBV30 forward primers in the first two PCR rounds, and each round had around 11 cycles. Using its own MiXCR run on the multiplex PCR reads, TCRdb lists one record per CDR3 protein. This sample has 300,000 to 350,000 distinct CDR3 sequences; roughly three fifths occur once, and the top ten carry over 15%. Blood RNA came from unsorted whole blood; germline DNA was also extracted. The sequenced sample consisted of peripheral blood. The receptors derive from a woman aged 25 to 39 with primary liver carcinoma and hepatitis B virus infection.

This clonotype is a singleton in its sample. Germline is not matched at one junction end, which may reflect a read error. The chain combines TRBV12-3 or TRBV12-4 with TRBJ2-1; possible D gene TRBD2, 6 bases. This CDR3 is built from 15 residues. In DNA form, the CDR3 reads TGTGCCAGCAGTTTAGCGGGAGGATCCTACGATGAGCAGTTCTTC. Amino acid sequence: CASSLAGGSYDEQFF.

In regard to this clonotype: It may be a read error: a sequence one base away is much more abundant. This chain joins TRBV29-1 and TRBJ1-1; TRBD1 is a possible D gene (5 bases). CDR3 length: 10 amino acids. Trimming took off 7 bases at V and 11 bases at J, with 14 bases between the two ends. The V gene's germline CDR1 is SQVTM and CDR2 ANQGSEA. The CDR3 loop reads CSAMDKDAFF. In DNA form, the CDR3 reads TGCAGCGCCATGGACAAAGATGCTTTCTTT.